This entry is about one TCR beta chain. The CDR3 loop spans 13 amino acids. V shed 0 bases and J shed 4 bases, with 9 bases lying between them. From germline, CDR1 is GTSNPN and CDR2 SVGIG (reference sequence). TCRdb's copy holds only in-frame clones and misses some; the assay was immunoSEQ multiplex PCR. The repertoire has about 90,000 clones, approximately 94% of them found once; the top ten carry about 0.27%. The entry originates in a study of technical replicates of blood from a handful of donors. Sequenced input: T cells isolated from PBMCs. This sequence was found in a human donor in good health. The gene calls are TRBV30 and TRBJ1-2; no clear D. This CDR3 is CAWSVTAPYGYTF. CDR3 sequence (DNA): TGTGCCTGGAGTGTAACAGCCCCCTATGGCTACACCTTC.